The 10 T cell receptor beta chains below come from one sample, sequenced in a study of cytotoxic CD8 clonotypes in ibrutinib-treated CLL. The data were produced by immunoSEQ multiplex PCR, yet TCRdb's version contains in-frame clones alone and is incomplete. The top ten hold around 10% of the sample, which has about 200,000 clones, about four fifths seen once. The material sequenced was PBMCs, taken after 12 months of ibrutinib treatment. Receptor source: a human donor with chronic lymphocytic leukemia.

The chain couples TRBV5-1 to TRBJ2-5; possible D gene TRBD2, 6 bases. The CDR3 sequence is 14 residues long. Trimming shortened V by 1 base and J by 3 bases, and 10 bases separated the two germline ends. Germline V gene data show CDR1 as SGHRS and CDR2 as YFSETQ. CDR3 sequence (DNA): TGCGCCAGCAGCTTGTCGGCGGGGAAAGAGACCCAGTACTTC. Its translation: CASSLSAGKETQYF.

The chain carries TRBV6-6 and TRBJ1-1; D is undetermined. V dropped 6 bases and J dropped 6 bases, with 17 bases sitting between them. This CDR3 has 14 amino acids. Germline V gives CDR1 MNHNY, CDR2 SVGAGI (reference sequence). The CDR3 coding sequence is TGTGCCAGCAGACCCAATCCCCAGTACTCTGAAGCTTTCTTT. This translates into CASRPNPQYSEAFF.

The chain joins TRBV27 to TRBJ2-2; D unclear. The CDR3 is 15 residues long. V lost 0 bases, J lost 7 bases, and 12 bases lay in between. Germline values: CDR1 MNHEY, CDR2 SMNVEV (reference sequence). CDR3 sequence: CASSLSFGSFGELFF. The DNA of the CDR3 is TGTGCCAGCAGTTTATCGTTCGGGTCCTTCGGGGAGCTGTTTTTT.

The gene calls are TRBV27 and TRBJ1-2; possibly TRBD1 for D (5 bases). Looked up from germline, CDR1 is MNHEY and CDR2 is SMNVEV (reference sequence). The CDR3 loop spans 15 amino acids. Deletions cut 4 bases from V and 7 bases from J, with 19 bases between. The CDR3 here is CASSSNNPGQGGYTF. The CDR3 region has the DNA TGTGCCAGCAGTTCAAACAACCCAGGGCAGGGTGGCTACACCTTC.

The chain links TRBV5-1 to TRBJ1-4; unclear D gene. Germline V gene sequence: CDR1 SGHRS, CDR2 YFSETQ. Between the trimmed V and J ends, which lost 0 bases and 3 bases, there was a span of 9 bases. This CDR3 is 15 amino acids long. CDR3 nucleotide sequence: TGCGCCAGCAGCTTGGGAGGCGCGGCTAATGAAAAACTGTTTTTT. Its translation: CASSLGGAANEKLFF.

This clone was observed at least ten times. CDR3 in DNA: TGTGCCAGCACCTCCCAGGGTCAAGGAAAACTGTTTTTT. It specifies CASTSQGQGKLFF. V gene TRBV25-1 combines with J gene TRBJ1-4; TRBD1 might be the D (5 bases). The CDR3 runs to 13 residues. V was clipped by 7 bases and J by 10 bases, with 16 bases between them. Germline CDR1 reads MGHDK; CDR2 reads SYGVNS.

V is TRBV5-1 and J is TRBJ2-7, with TRBD2 matching 13 bases. This CDR3 is built from 15 residues. Germline V lookup: CDR1 SGHRS, CDR2 YFSETQ. The trim removed 4 bases at V and 4 bases at J, leaving 5 bases unmatched. CDR3 sequence reads: CASSAGTSGTYEQYF. The CDR3 bases are TGCGCCAGCAGCGCCGGGACTAGCGGGACATACGAGCAGTACTTC.

The V call is TRBV10-1, the J call TRBJ2-7; 8 nucleotides align to TRBD1. CDR3 length: 15 amino acids. V lost 6 bases to trimming and J lost 4 bases; unmatched junction nucleotides: 11. CDR1 is WNHNN and CDR2 is SYGVQD in the germline V gene (reference sequence). The CDR3 here is CASSYAGTGEYEQYF. As DNA, the CDR3 is TGCGCCAGCAGCTACGCCGGGACAGGCGAATACGAGCAGTACTTC.

The chain carries TRBV5-6 and TRBJ1-6; the D is unclear. Trimming shortened V by 3 bases and J by 13 bases, and 17 bases separated the two germline ends. This CDR3 is 14 amino acids long. Germline V gene lookup returns CDR1 SGHDT and CDR2 YYEEEE. CDR3 in amino acids: CASSSTAGVSPLHF. In DNA form, the CDR3 reads TGTGCCAGCAGCTCGACGGCCGGAGTATCTCCCCTCCACTTT.

This clone was detected only once. The rearrangement links TRBV6-1 to TRBJ2-5, with 7 bases matching TRBD2. V shed 7 bases and J 5 bases; nucleotides not matched to a gene: 10. Germline CDR1 and CDR2: MNHNS and SASEGT. The CDR3 is 14 residues long. CDR3 DNA: TGTGCCAGCACTATACTAGCGTCAAAGGAGACCCAGTACTTC. The encoded protein is CASTILASKETQYF.